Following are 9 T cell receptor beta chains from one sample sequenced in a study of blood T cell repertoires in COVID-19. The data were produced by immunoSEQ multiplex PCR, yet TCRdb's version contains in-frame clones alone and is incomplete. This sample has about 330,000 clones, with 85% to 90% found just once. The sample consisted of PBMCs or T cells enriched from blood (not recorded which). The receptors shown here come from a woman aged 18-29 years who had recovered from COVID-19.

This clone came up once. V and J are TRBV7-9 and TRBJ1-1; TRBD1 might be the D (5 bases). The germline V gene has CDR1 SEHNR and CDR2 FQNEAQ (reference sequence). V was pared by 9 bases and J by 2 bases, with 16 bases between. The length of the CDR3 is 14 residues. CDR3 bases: TGTGCCAGTAATAGTCCGACAGTCAACACTGAAGCTTTCTTT. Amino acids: CASNSPTVNTEAFF.

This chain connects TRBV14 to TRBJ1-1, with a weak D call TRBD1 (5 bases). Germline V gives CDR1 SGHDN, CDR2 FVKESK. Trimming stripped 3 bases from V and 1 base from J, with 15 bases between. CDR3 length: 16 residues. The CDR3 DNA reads TGTGCCAGCAGCCAGTTATCGGAGGGGCCGAACACTGAAGCTTTCTTT. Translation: CASSQLSEGPNTEAFF.

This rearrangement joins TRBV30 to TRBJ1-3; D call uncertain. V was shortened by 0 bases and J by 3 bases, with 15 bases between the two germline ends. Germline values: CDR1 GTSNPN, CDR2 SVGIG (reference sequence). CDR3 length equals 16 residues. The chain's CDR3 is CAWSVDAAGLGNTIYF. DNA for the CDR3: TGTGCCTGGAGTGTAGATGCAGCGGGCCTTGGAAACACCATATATTTT.

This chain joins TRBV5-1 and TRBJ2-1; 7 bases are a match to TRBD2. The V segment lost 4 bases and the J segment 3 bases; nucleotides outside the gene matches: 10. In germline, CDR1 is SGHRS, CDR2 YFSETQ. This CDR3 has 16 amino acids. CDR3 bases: TGCGCCAGCAGCCCCCCCGGACTAGATTTCTACAATGAGCAGTTCTTC. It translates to CASSPPGLDFYNEQFF. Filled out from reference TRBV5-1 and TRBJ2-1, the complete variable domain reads KAGVTQTPRYLIKTRGQQVTLSCSPISGHRSVSWYQQTPGQGLQFLFEYFSETQRNKGNFPGRFSGRQFSNSRSEMNVSTLELGDSALYLCASSPPGLDFYNEQFFGPGTRLTVL.

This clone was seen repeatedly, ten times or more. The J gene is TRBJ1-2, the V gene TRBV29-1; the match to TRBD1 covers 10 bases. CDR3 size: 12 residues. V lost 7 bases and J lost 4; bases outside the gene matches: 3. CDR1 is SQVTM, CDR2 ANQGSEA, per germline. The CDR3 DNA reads TGCAGCGCTCGGGACAGGGGCTATGGCTACACCTTC. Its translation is CSARDRGYGYTF.

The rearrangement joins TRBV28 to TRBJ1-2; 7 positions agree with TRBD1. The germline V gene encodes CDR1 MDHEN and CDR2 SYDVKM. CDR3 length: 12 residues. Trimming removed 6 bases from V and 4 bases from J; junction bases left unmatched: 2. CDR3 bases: TGTGCCAGCAGCGGACAGGCCTATGGCTACACCTTC. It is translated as CASSGQAYGYTF.

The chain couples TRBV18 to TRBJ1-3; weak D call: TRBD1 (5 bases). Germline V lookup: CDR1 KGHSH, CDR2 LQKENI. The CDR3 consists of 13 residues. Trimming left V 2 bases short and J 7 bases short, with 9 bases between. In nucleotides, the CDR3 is TGTGCCAGCTCACCAGCCCAGGGCAACACCATATATTTT. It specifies CASSPAQGNTIYF.

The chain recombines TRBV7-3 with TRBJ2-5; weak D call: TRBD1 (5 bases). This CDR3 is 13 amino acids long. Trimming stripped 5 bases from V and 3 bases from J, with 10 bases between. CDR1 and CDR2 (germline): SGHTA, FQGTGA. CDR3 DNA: TGTGCCAGCAGCCAAGGGGCAGAAGAGACCCAGTACTTC. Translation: CASSQGAEETQYF.

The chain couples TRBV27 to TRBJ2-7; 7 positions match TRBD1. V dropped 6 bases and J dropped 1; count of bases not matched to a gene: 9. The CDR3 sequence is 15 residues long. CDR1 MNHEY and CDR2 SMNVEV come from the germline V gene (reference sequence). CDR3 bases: TGTGCCAGCAGCACCGGGACAGCCCCATCCTACGAGCAGTACTTC. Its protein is CASSTGTAPSYEQYF.